Listed here are 31 T cell receptor beta chains from one sample, sequenced in a study of blood T cell repertoires in COVID-19. The repertoire was sequenced with immunoSEQ multiplex PCR; TCRdb's copy has only in-frame clones and lacks some. The sample records roughly 140,000 clones, under 90% being singletons. Sequencing was performed on PBMCs or T cells enriched from blood (not recorded which). All receptors derive from a man aged 45-65 years in a cohort exposed to, infected with or recovered from COVID-19 (not recorded which).

The chain joins TRBV12-3 or TRBV12-4 to TRBJ2-1; D is undetermined. The V gene lost 3 bases and the J gene lost 3 bases, with 6 bases spanning the gap. There are 13 residues in the CDR3. This CDR3 is CASSFTRYNEQFF. CDR3 coding DNA: TGTGCCAGCAGTTTCACACGCTACAATGAGCAGTTCTTC.

This chain connects TRBV7-2 to TRBJ2-1; the match to TRBD2 covers 15 bases. The CDR3 consists of 18 residues. V was pared by 11 bases and J by 7 bases, with 18 bases of the junction left unmatched. Germline V gene sequence: CDR1 SGHTA, CDR2 FQGNSA. The CDR3 here is CAWGRIGLAGGPENEQFF. DNA of the CDR3: TGTGCCTGGGGACGGATAGGACTAGCGGGGGGGCCGGAAAATGAGCAGTTCTTC.

This chain connects TRBV5-1 to TRBJ1-6; tentatively, D is TRBD1 (6 bases). V was cut by 1 base and J by 10 bases, with 15 bases left in between. The CDR3 is 15 amino acids. Germline assignment: CDR1 SGHRS and CDR2 YFSETQ. The CDR3 DNA follows: TGCGCCAGCAGCTTGATCCCGGACAGTAGCTCACCCCTCCACTTT. Protein sequence: CASSLIPDSSSPLHF.

The V gene is TRBV4-3, the J gene TRBJ2-7; 8 positions agree with TRBD1. Trimming cost V 5 bases and J 4 bases; bases outside gene matches: 7. The length of the CDR3 is 14 residues. CDR1 and CDR2 from the germline V gene are LGHNA and YSLEER. The CDR3 DNA sequence: TGCGCCAGCAGCTCGACCGGGACAGGTTACGAGCAGTACTTC. It yields the protein CASSSTGTGYEQYF.

This sequence joins TRBV7-9 and TRBJ2-1, with 13 nucleotides matching TRBD2. V lost 2 bases, J lost 8 bases, and 3 bases stayed unmatched. Per the germline V gene, CDR1 is SEHNR and CDR2 is FQNEAQ (reference sequence). The CDR3 is made up of 15 amino acids. CDR3 loop: CASSLRTSGSYEQFF. Written as DNA, the CDR3 is TGTGCCAGCAGCTTAAGGACTAGCGGGAGCTATGAGCAGTTCTTC.

CDR3 nucleotides: TGTGCCACCAGCAGGAGGGGGACCCTTGGCCAACCCCAGCATTTT. This sequence encodes CATSRRGTLGQPQHF. The chain has TRBV15 and TRBJ1-5, with a tentative D call TRBD1 (6 bases). The germline V and J ends were trimmed by 3 bases and 10 bases, with 19 bases remaining between them. The length of the CDR3 is 15 residues. Germline loops: CDR1 LNHNV, CDR2 YYDKDF (reference sequence).

J is TRBJ1-4 and V is TRBV13; D remains unclear. Trimming removed 2 bases from V and 0 bases from J, with 4 bases in between. This CDR3 contains 14 residues. In germline, CDR1 is PRHDT, CDR2 FYEKMQ (reference sequence). The CDR3 is CASSLSATNEKLFF. As DNA, the CDR3 is TGTGCCAGCAGCTTATCCGCAACTAATGAAAAACTGTTTTTT.

J is TRBJ2-1 and V is TRBV3-1 (or the pseudogene TRBV3-2); D unresolved. V gave up 1 base and J gave up 0 bases, with 10 bases separating them. The CDR3 length is 16 residues. The germline V gene has CDR1 LGHDT and CDR2 YNNKEL (reference sequence). CDR3 in amino acids: CASSQVIRSSYNEQFF. The CDR3 region has the DNA TGTGCCAGCAGCCAAGTCATCCGGAGCTCCTACAATGAGCAGTTCTTC.

This clone occurred once. The V call is TRBV5-1, the J call TRBJ1-1; D may be TRBD1 (6 bases). The CDR3 consists of 17 residues. Trimming removed 0 bases at V and 0 bases at J, with 15 bases between. Per the germline V gene, CDR1 is SGHRS and CDR2 is YFSETQ. The DNA for the CDR3 is TGCGCCAGCAGCTTGGCAGGGGCCGGTTCTATGAACACTGAAGCTTTCTTT. The encoded protein is CASSLAGAGSMNTEAFF.

This sequence joins TRBV28 and TRBJ1-1, with D possibly TRBD1 on 5 matching bases. Trimming took 2 bases from V and 11 from J, leaving 18 bases between them. Germline CDR1 and CDR2: MDHEN and SYDVKM. The CDR3 covers 14 residues. CDR3 sequence (DNA): TGTGCCAGCAGTTTAGAGGCAGGGAATTCCAGGGCTTTCTTT. This encodes CASSLEAGNSRAFF.

The V call is TRBV5-1, the J call TRBJ2-1; 12 bases map to TRBD2. This CDR3 comprises 15 residues. The trim removed 0 bases at V and 7 bases at J, leaving 2 bases unmatched. CDR1 and CDR2 (germline): SGHRS, YFSETQ. The DNA of the CDR3 is TGCGCCAGCAGCTTGGGACTAGCGGGGGTAAATGAGCAGTTCTTC. Its translation: CASSLGLAGVNEQFF.

The chain joins TRBV27 to TRBJ2-2, with D perhaps TRBD1 (5 bases). The germline CDR1 and CDR2 sequences are MNHEY and SMNVEV (reference sequence). This CDR3 contains 15 residues. Trimming stripped 3 bases from V and 0 bases from J, with 8 bases between. The chain's CDR3 is CASSFRGANTGELFF. The CDR3 coding sequence is TGTGCCAGCAGTTTTAGGGGCGCGAACACCGGGGAGCTGTTTTTT.

The rearrangement links TRBV7-2 to TRBJ2-5, with TRBD1 identical over 7 bases. The CDR3 runs 17 residues. Looked up from germline, CDR1 is SGHTA and CDR2 is FQGNSA. J was trimmed by 1 base and V by 2 bases; bases with no gene match: 10. CDR3 sequence: CASSLLGQWMTQETQYF. CDR3 nucleotide sequence: TGTGCCAGCAGCTTACTGGGACAGTGGATGACCCAAGAGACCCAGTACTTC.

This clone has only one observation. V usage is TRBV6-5 and J usage is TRBJ1-5; D possibly corresponds to TRBD1 (5 bases). The germline V gene encodes CDR1 MNHEY and CDR2 SVGAGI. CDR3 size: 13 residues. Trimming left V 7 bases short and J 3 bases short, with 10 bases between. The CDR3 sequence: CASTEGHNQPQHF. The CDR3 bases are TGTGCCAGCACGGAGGGGCACAATCAGCCCCAGCATTTT.

This rearrangement joins TRBV15 to TRBJ2-7, with 8 bases fitting TRBD1. The CDR3 sequence is 14 residues long. The V gene's germline CDR1 is LNHNV and CDR2 YYDKDF (reference sequence). V shed 9 bases, J shed 0 bases, and the junction held 7 bases outside the gene matches. CDR3 protein: CATRTGTSSYEQYF. As DNA, the CDR3 is TGTGCCACACGGACAGGGACCAGCTCCTACGAGCAGTACTTC.

The chain carries TRBV6-2 or TRBV6-3 and TRBJ1-2, with 8 bases aligning to TRBD1. Unmatched junction bases numbered 11, after V lost 6 bases and J lost 5 bases. This CDR3 has 15 residues. The germline gives CDR1 MNHEY, CDR2 SVGEGT. The CDR3 region is CASSSADRAGYGYTF. For the CDR3, the DNA is TGTGCCAGCAGCTCCGCGGACAGGGCGGGGTATGGCTACACCTTC.

The CDR3 region has the DNA TGCGCCAGCAGTGAGTTCGGGGGGCTGGGAGAGACCCAGTACTTC. Its protein is CASSEFGGLGETQYF. The chain recombines TRBV10-1 with TRBJ2-5; a possible D gene is TRBD2 (7 bases). This CDR3 is built from 15 residues. The germline V gene has CDR1 WNHNN and CDR2 SYGVQD (reference sequence). Trimming left V 1 base short and J 4 bases short, with 13 bases between.

This chain connects TRBV18 to TRBJ2-5; D call uncertain. V shed 1 base and J shed 4 bases, with 7 bases lying between them. Germline V CDR1 and CDR2: KGHSH, LQKENI. The CDR3 covers 13 residues. The CDR3, as DNA: TGTGCCAGCTCACCACACCTAGGAGAGACCCAGTACTTC. Translated: CASSPHLGETQYF.

J is TRBJ1-1 and V is TRBV5-8; 11 bases align to TRBD1. Trimming removed 4 bases from V and 11 bases from J; junction bases left unmatched: 7. This CDR3 region has 13 residues. From germline, CDR1 is SGHTS and CDR2 YDEGEE. CDR3: CASSARDRGWAFF. In DNA, the CDR3 is TGTGCCAGCAGCGCCCGGGACAGGGGGTGGGCTTTCTTT.

V and J are TRBV5-1 and TRBJ1-3; D uncertain. The CDR3 runs 17 residues. Germline CDR1 and CDR2: SGHRS and YFSETQ. The V end lost 0 bases, the J end lost 3 bases, and 16 bases lay between the germline ends. Written as DNA, the CDR3 is TGCGCCAGCAGCTTGGCCGCCCAAGCGGGCCTTGGAAACACCATATATTTT. This sequence encodes CASSLAAQAGLGNTIYF.

The chain couples TRBV3-1 (or the pseudogene TRBV3-2) to TRBJ2-2; a possible D gene is TRBD1 (5 bases). From germline, CDR1 is LGHDT and CDR2 YNNKEL (reference sequence). V lost 0 bases and J 1 base, leaving 12 bases between the germline ends. The CDR3 length is 17 residues. DNA of the CDR3: TGTGCCAGCAGCCAAGATCCGGCAGGGAAGAACACCGGGGAGCTGTTTTTT. The encoded protein is CASSQDPAGKNTGELFF.

The chain has TRBV27 and TRBJ1-1, with 8 bases matching TRBD1. This CDR3 is built from 14 residues. The J segment lost 4 bases and the V segment lost 6 bases, leaving 7 bases of the junction unmatched. Looked up from germline, CDR1 is MNHEY and CDR2 is SMNVEV (reference sequence). The CDR3: CASREQGGITEAFF. In DNA form, the CDR3 reads TGTGCCAGCAGAGAACAGGGGGGAATCACTGAAGCTTTCTTT.

The rearrangement joins TRBV7-4 to TRBJ2-3, with a possible D match to TRBD2 (6 bases). The CDR3 extends over 15 amino acids. The germline V and J ends were trimmed by 5 bases and 1 base, with 13 bases remaining between them. Germline-derived CDR1 and CDR2 are SGHVT and SQSDAQ. The DNA of the CDR3 is TGTGCCAGCAGCCAAGGACGGGGGTGCACAGATACGCAGTATTTT. Translation: CASSQGRGCTDTQYF.

The V and J genes are TRBV3-1 (or the pseudogene TRBV3-2) and TRBJ1-1; D is unclear. The germline V gene has CDR1 LGHDT and CDR2 YNNKEL (reference sequence). CDR3 length: 15 amino acids. The V end was cut by 0 bases, the J end by 7 bases, with 15 bases between. This CDR3 reads CASSQDRGGIGEAFF. The CDR3 coding sequence is TGTGCCAGCAGCCAAGATCGAGGAGGAATCGGTGAAGCTTTCTTT.

The V and J genes are TRBV18 and TRBJ1-2; D might be TRBD1 (5 bases). Germline V gene lookup returns CDR1 KGHSH and CDR2 LQKENI. CDR3 size: 12 residues. Trimming took off 3 bases at V and 5 bases at J, with 7 bases between the two ends. The CDR3: CASSPDSYGYTF. In DNA, the CDR3 is TGTGCCAGCTCACCCGACAGTTATGGCTACACCTTC.

This clone was detected only a few times. J is TRBJ2-7 and V is TRBV24-1; 7 bases fit TRBD1. Germline lookup yields CDR1 KGHDR and CDR2 SFDVKD. With 3 bases clipped from V and 5 bases from J, the junction kept 6 bases outside the gene matches. CDR3 size: 14 residues. CDR3 sequence (DNA): TGTGCCACCAGTGATCCCCGACAGGGCCACGAGCAGTACTTC. This codes for CATSDPRQGHEQYF.

The chain links TRBV9 to TRBJ2-2, with D maybe TRBD1 (8 bases). V lost 4 bases and J 6 bases, leaving 22 bases between the germline ends. The CDR3 totals 17 residues. The germline V gene encodes CDR1 SGDLS and CDR2 YYNGEE. The CDR3 loop is CASSIRKQGGKAGELFF. CDR3 DNA: TGTGCCAGCAGCATACGGAAACAGGGGGGGAAAGCCGGGGAGCTGTTTTTT.

The chain carries TRBV18 and TRBJ2-2; possible D gene TRBD2, 5 bases. The V end was cut by 3 bases, the J end by 3 bases, with 14 bases between. CDR1 is KGHSH, CDR2 LQKENI, per germline. The CDR3 is 16 amino acids. CDR3 DNA: TGTGCCAGCTCACCGCCCGCGGGCAGGCACACCGGGGAGCTGTTTTTT. Translating gives CASSPPAGRHTGELFF.

The genes are TRBV20-1 and TRBJ2-5; D perhaps matches TRBD1 (5 bases). CDR3 size: 11 residues. V lost 8 bases to trimming and J lost 2 bases, with 9 bases between them. Germline lookup yields CDR1 DFQATT and CDR2 SNEGSKA (reference sequence). The CDR3 loop reads CSSDRQETQYF. CDR3 in DNA: TGCAGTAGTGACAGACAAGAGACCCAGTACTTC.

This chain uses TRBV10-3 with TRBJ1-5, with 8 bases matching TRBD1. The CDR3 totals 14 residues. Germline trimming cut 4 bases from V and 9 bases from J; bases unmatched to any gene: 8. CDR1 and CDR2 from the germline V gene are ENHRY and SYGVKD. This chain's CDR3 is CAISAQGEHTPQHF. DNA for the CDR3: TGTGCCATCAGTGCACAGGGGGAACATACGCCCCAGCATTTT.

The chain combines TRBV20-1 with TRBJ2-7; 13 nucleotides align to TRBD2. This CDR3 spans 14 amino acids. V was pared by 3 bases and J by 5 bases, with 4 bases of the junction left unmatched. CDR1 is DFQATT and CDR2 is SNEGSKA in the germline V gene (reference sequence). CDR3 bases: TGCAGTGCTAGTACTAGCGGGGGGGGCCACGAGCAGTACTTC. Residues: CSASTSGGGHEQYF.